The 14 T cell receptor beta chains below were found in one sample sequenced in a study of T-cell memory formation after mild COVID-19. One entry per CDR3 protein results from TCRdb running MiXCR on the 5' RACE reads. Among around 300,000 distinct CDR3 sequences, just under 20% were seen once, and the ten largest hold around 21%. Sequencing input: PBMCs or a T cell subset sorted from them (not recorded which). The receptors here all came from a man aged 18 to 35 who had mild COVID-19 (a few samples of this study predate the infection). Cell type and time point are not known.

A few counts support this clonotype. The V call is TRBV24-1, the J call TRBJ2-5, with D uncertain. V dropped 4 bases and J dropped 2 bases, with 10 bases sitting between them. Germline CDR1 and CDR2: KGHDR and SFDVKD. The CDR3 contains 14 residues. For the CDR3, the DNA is TGTGCCACCAGTGAATCCCCAGGACAAGAGACCCAGTACTTC. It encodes CATSESPGQETQYF.

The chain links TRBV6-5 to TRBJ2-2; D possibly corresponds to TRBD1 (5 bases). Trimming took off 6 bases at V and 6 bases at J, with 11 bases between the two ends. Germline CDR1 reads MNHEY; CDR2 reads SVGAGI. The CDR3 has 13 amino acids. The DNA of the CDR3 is TGTGCCAGCAGGAGACCAGGGCCCGGGGAGCTGTTTTTT. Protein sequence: CASRRPGPGELFF.

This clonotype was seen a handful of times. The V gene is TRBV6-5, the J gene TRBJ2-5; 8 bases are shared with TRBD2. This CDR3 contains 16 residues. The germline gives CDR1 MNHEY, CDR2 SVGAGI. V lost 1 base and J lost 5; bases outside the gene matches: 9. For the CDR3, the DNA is TGTGCCAGCAGTTACTGGCGGGGGGATGATGGGGAGACCCAGTACTTC. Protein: CASSYWRGDDGETQYF.

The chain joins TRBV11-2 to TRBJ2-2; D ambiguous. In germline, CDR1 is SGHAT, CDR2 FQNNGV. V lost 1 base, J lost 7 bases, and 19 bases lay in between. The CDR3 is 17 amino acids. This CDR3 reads CASSLAGVRVSGGELFF. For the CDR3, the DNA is TGTGCCAGCAGCTTAGCGGGCGTACGGGTTTCGGGCGGGGAGCTGTTTTTT.

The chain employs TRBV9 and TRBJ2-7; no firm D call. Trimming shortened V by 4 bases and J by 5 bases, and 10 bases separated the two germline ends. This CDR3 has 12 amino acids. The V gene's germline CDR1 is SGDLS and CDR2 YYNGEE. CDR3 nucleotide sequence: TGTGCCAGCAGCCCCGAGTCCCACGAGCAGTACTTC. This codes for CASSPESHEQYF.

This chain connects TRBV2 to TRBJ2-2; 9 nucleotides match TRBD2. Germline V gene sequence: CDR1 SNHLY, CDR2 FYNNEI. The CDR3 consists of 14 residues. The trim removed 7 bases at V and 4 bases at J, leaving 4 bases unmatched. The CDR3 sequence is CASIAGVVTGELFF. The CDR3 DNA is TGTGCCAGCATAGCGGGGGTCGTCACCGGGGAGCTGTTTTTT.

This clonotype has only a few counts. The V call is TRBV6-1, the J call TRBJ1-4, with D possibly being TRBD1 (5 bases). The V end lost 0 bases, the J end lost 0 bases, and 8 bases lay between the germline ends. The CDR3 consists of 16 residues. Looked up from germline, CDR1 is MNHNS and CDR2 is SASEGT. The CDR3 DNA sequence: TGTGCCAGCAGTGAAGCGTCGGGGGCAACTAATGAAAAACTGTTTTTT. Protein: CASSEASGATNEKLFF.

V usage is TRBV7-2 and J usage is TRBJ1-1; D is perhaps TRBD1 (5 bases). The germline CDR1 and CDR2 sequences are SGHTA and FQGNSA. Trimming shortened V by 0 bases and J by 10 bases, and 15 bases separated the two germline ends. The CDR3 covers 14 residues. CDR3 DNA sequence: TGTGCCAGCAGCTTAGCCGTGGCAGGGATAAGAGCTTTCTTT. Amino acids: CASSLAVAGIRAFF.

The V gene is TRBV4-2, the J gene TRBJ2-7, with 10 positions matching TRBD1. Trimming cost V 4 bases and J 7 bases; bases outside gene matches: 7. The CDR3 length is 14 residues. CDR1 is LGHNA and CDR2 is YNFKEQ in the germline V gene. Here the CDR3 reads CASSPGQGWREQYF. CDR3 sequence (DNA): TGTGCCAGCAGCCCGGGACAGGGGTGGAGGGAGCAGTACTTC.

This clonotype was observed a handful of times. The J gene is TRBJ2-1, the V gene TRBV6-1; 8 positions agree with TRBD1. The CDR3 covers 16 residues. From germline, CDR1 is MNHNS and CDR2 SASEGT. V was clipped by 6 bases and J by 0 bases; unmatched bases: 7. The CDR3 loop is CASRPRTGSSYNEQFF. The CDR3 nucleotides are TGTGCCAGCAGGCCCAGGACAGGGAGCTCCTACAATGAGCAGTTCTTC.

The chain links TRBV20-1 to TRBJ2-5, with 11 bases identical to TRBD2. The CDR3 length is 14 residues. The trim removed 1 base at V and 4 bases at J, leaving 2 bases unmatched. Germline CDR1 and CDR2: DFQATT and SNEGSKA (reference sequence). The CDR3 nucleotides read TGCAGTGCTAGAGTACTAGCGGGGGCAGAGACCCAGTACTTC. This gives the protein CSARVLAGAETQYF.

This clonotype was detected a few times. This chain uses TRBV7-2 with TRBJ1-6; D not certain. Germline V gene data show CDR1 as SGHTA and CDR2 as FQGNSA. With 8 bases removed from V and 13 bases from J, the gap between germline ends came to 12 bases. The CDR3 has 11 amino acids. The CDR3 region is CASGPGWPLHF. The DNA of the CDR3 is TGTGCCAGCGGTCCCGGGTGGCCCCTCCACTTT. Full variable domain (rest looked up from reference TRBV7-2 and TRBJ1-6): GAGVSQSPSNKVTEKGKDVELRCDPISGHTALYWYRQSLGQGLEFLIYFQGNSAPDKSGLPSDRFSAERTGGSVSTLTIQRTQQEDSAVYLCASGPGWPLHFGNGTRLTVT.

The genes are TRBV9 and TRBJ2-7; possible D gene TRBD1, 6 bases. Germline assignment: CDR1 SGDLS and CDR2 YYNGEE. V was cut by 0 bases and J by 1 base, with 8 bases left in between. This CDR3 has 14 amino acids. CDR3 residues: CASSVAQGSYEQYF. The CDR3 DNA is TGTGCCAGCAGCGTAGCACAGGGTTCCTACGAGCAGTACTTC.

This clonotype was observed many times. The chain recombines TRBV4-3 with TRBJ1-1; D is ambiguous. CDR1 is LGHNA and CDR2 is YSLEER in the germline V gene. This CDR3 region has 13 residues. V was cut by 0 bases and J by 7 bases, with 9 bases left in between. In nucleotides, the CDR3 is TGCGCCAGCAGCCAAGAACATTGGGGTGAAGCTTTCTTT. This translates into CASSQEHWGEAFF.